Reported below is one T cell receptor beta chain. Authors' data handling: Cell counts per sample came from amplifying reference gene primers. TCRdb's table, derived via immunoSEQ multiplex PCR, lists solely in-frame clones and lacks some. The D gene and trimming were derived from the DNA, and the V and J assignments and clone size from that table. The repertoire holds over 65,000 clones, with about 87% as singletons. This CDR3 has 14 residues. Germline V CDR1 and CDR2: LNHDA, SQIVND (reference sequence). The V end lost 3 bases, the J end lost 7 bases, and 13 bases lay between the germline ends. The record originates from a study of blood T cell repertoires in COVID-19. Across the whole study: Acute-phase and convalescent COVID-19 samples originated in the United States, Italy and Spain.

The sequencing input was peripheral blood. The chain recombines TRBV19 with TRBJ1-5; a weak D match, TRBD1 (6 bases). This sequence originates from a man aged 45 to 65 with active COVID-19. The CDR3 DNA follows: TGTGCCAGTAGTATCTCGGACAGTAGCCAGCCCCAGCATTTT. This translates into CASSISDSSQPQHF.